The source of this T cell receptor (beta chain) is a study of T cells in Graves' hyperthyroidism and ophthalmopathy. Across the whole study: At the time of initial diagnosis and before any treatment, peripheral blood was collected. General study points: A median approximately 6.8 months before onset, the model predicted ophthalmopathy.

V lost 5 bases and J lost 7, with 24 bases in between. This CDR3 has 16 amino acids. Germline-derived CDR1 and CDR2 are ENHRY and SYGVKD. Investigators excluded patients with uncontrolled infection, other autoimmune disease, pregnancy or lactation. What was amplified from RNA transcripts were TCR beta CDR3 regions. The HTBI primer set served for first-round RT-PCR of the TCR CDR3. TCRdb reanalysed the multiplex PCR reads using MiXCR and keeps one entry per CDR3 protein. This repertoire shows 300,000 to 400,000 distinct CDR3 sequences, 11% to 15% found once; its top ten account for approximately 23%. The table lists this clonotype with a few counts. The antigen is unknown.

The chain carries TRBV10-3 and TRBJ2-7, with D perhaps given as TRBD1 or TRBD2 (5 bases each). The sequenced sample consisted of blood. This TCR came from a woman in her twenties or thirties with Graves' hyperthyroidism. The CDR3 protein is CAISYKPDGTGREQYF. In DNA, the CDR3 is TGTGCCATCAGTTACAAACCCGACGGGACGGGTAGGGAGCAGTACTTC.